This section outlines one T cell receptor beta chain sequence together with its context. This specimen belongs to a study of CD8 T cells in Susac syndrome. An amount of RNA that ranged from about 0.45 to 1 ug was reverse transcribed with random hexamers. TCRdb reprocessed the immunoSEQ multiplex PCR reads with MiXCR, giving one entry per CDR3 protein. The sample shows 120,000 to 150,000 distinct CDR3 sequences, roughly 94% of them seen only once. V was pared by 2 bases and J by 2 bases, with 13 bases between. The CDR3 runs 15 residues. Germline CDR1 KGHSH, CDR2 LQKENI. Input material: CD4+ T cells from PBMCs. The chain is built from TRBV18 and TRBJ2-7, with D unresolved. The origin of this receptor is a human donor in good health. CDR3 region: CASSPKSSGTYEQYF. CDR3 bases: TGTGCCAGCTCACCAAAATCATCAGGTACCTACGAGCAGTACTTC.